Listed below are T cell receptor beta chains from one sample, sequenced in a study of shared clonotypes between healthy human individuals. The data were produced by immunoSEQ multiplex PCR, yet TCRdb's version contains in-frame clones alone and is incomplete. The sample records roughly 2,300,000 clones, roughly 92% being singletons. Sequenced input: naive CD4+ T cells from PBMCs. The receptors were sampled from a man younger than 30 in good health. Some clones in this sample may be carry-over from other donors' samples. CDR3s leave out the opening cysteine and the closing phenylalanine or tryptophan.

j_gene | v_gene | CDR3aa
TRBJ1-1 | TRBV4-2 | ASSQEGVMNTEAF
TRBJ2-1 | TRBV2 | ASTISGRAPNEQF
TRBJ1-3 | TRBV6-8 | ASSYRAPGAPGNTIY
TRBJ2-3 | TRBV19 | ASSIGQGRADTQY
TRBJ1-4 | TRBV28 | ASRTGLREKLF
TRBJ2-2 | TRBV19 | ASTRGEATGELF
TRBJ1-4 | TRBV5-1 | ASSRGQSNEKLF
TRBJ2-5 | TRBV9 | ASSVATRGRETQY
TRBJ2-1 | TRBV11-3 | ASSLFPSGRSYNEQF
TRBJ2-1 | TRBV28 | ASSLEGYEQF
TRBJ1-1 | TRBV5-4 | ASSSTTSGSSEAF
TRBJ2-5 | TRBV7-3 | ASSSTGTLGETQY
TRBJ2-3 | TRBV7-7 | ASSLAGGNTDTQY
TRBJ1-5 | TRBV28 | ASSPLVYGGGQPQH
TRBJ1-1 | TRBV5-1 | ASSLRQGGMNTEAF
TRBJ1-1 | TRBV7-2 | ASSLGTTEAF
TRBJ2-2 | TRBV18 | ASSPGQVSNTGELF
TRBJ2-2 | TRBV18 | ASSPNRIRTDRELF
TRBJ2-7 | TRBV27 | ASSPWTGRYEQY
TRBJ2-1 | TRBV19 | ASSSGVGGTYNEQF
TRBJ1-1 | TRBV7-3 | ASSPSPHPGS
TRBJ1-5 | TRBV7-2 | ASSTSGRQGSQPQH
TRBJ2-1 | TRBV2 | ASRGLANSEQF
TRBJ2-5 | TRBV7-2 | ASSLVTGGSETQY
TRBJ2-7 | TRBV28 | ASSLQREATYEQY
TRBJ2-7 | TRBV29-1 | SVVAPGLSNEQY
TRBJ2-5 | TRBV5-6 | ASSLYEWQQETQY
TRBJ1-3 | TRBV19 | ASKPGAGNTIY
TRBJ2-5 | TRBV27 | ASSSYQETQY
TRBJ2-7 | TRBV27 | ASSLFAAGGSYEQY
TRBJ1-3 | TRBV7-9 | ASSARGSEPDTIY
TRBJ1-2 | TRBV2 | ASSEGVGYGYT
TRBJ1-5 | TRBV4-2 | ASSHYPTGASNQPQH
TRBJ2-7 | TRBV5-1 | ASSSLTGSYEQY
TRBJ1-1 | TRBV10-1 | ASSVGRVNTEAF
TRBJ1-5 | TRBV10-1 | ASSDGSQSQPQH
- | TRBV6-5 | ASRTGGSYEQY
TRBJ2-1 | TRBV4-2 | ASSQVTGLDEQF
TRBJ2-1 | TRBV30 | ANTQQHNEQF
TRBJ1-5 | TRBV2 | ASSAQGLYQPQH
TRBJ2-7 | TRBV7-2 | ASSATGLPTEQY
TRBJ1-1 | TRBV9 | ASSALGQGGGWAF
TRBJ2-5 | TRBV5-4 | ASSEWDRGQETQY
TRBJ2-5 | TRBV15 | ATSRGGRETQY
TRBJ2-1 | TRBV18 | ASSLSSPAASSYNEQF
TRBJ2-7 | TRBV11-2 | ASSLTIISYEQY
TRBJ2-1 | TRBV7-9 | ASSSRPGDEQF
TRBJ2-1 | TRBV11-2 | ASSSFSGRWEQF
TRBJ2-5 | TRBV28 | ASSTVGGGEETQY
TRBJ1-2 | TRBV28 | ASSPEGQGANYGYT
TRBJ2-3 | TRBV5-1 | ASSLRTGGTDTQY
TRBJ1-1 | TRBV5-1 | ASSWGMAGNTEAF
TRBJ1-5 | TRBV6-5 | ASSYNWALNQPQH
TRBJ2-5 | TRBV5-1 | ASSLWAGEWETQY
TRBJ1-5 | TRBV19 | ASSAGGAGQPQH
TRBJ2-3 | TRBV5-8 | ASSLRDPDTQY
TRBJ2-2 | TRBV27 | ASTSGQANTGELF
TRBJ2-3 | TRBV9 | ASSPSRQSDTQY
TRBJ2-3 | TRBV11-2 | ASSLWASGSTDTQY